The sequence of this T cell receptor beta chain was determined in a study of molecular identifiers for immune sequencing clone quantification (dated by TCRdb to the late 2010s). Looking at the study overall: For a replicate experiment, the RNA from either 20,000 or 100,000 naive CD8 T cells was divided into five aliquots, and four of those aliquots went on to sequencing. This methods study used CD8 T cells to benchmark TCR RNA copy counting and molecular-identifier clustering-based TCR repertoire sequencing (MIDCIRS). Points the paper makes about the study in general: The sizes of highly expanded clones could end up underestimated when identical TCR molecules share a barcode. Spiked-in Jurkat TCR RNA equal to a single cell's worth was reported to be detectable even within 1,200,000 naive CD8 T cells. In CMV-specific effector cells, over 97% of molecules were held by clones above 20 RNA copies, whereas under 1% of molecules were held by such clones in naive cells. Naive libraries contained spiked-in Jurkat TCR RNA (approximately nine copies' worth), which is not part of the donor repertoire. When barcode sub-clustering was not used, chimeric consensus sequences inflated TCR diversity, with chimeras reaching as high as 47%. About three recovered TCR RNA copies per cell were obtained by modeling, versus about 9.7 by digital PCR, implying a capture efficiency of roughly 32%.

Libraries of naive CD8 T cells were generated from about 19,000 to 1,100,000 sorted cells, with 10%, 30% or 50% of the purified RNA used. On a BD FACSAria II, naive CD8 T cells were FACS-sorted as CD8+CD4-CCR7+CD45RA+ and collected into RLT Plus buffer. Ten to eleven TCR copies' worth of Jurkat RNA were spiked into roughly 19,000-1,000,000 naive CD8 T cell samples to test detection sensitivity. Enrichment of CD8 T cells was done with RosetteSep CD8+ T Cell Enrichment Cocktail plus Ficoll-Paque, and ACK red cell lysis came afterward. Libraries came from PCR. TCRdb shows the sequencer as NextSeq 500. Bulk TCR libraries were prepared as previously described, using TCR primers listed in Table S5. Total RNA was purified with the Qiagen AllPrep DNA/RNA kit. Before analysis, reads from multiple sequencing runs of one library were combined. The source study handled its data this way. Only reads with exact TCR constant sequence were kept, trimmed to 150 nt, and grouped by their 12-nt molecular barcodes. Reads inside each barcode group were sub-clustered using a 15% Levenshtein threshold, and a quality-weighted consensus sequence was constructed for each RNA molecule. Non-functional sequences were filtered out, along with any lower-count sequence sitting one edit away from another sequence. Based on fitting two negative binomial distributions, any barcode sub-cluster with under 20% of the maximum read count was discarded. TCRdb trimmed the raw reads at Q25, called clones with MiXCR and kept productive beta chains. Rows with one shared CDR3 protein collapse into an entry with the most common genes and DNA. The authors' filters were not applied to this entry. The sample data list hundreds of thousands of distinct CDR3 sequences, and 24% of these were observed just once. The ten largest make up about 0.73% of the sample.

In the case of this clonotype: There is no known antigen for this receptor. No base quality values were provided; no much bigger clone lies one nucleotide off.

Sequencing used naive CD8+ T cells from blood, with Jurkat cell RNA spiked in. The cell subset or site label on this specimen signifies: FACS-sorted CD8+CD4-CCR7+CD45RA+ naive T cells. The sequence was collected from a human donor in good health. Some libraries in this study had Jurkat cell RNA spiked in.

The DNA reads as follows: TGTGCCAGCAGTTCACAGAGGACGGACCAAGAGACCCAGTACTTC. This is translated as CASSSQRTDQETQYF. The chain is made from TRBV28 and TRBJ2-5; the D segment cannot be called with confidence. V sheds 4 bases and J sheds 0 bases, leaving 12 bases between their ends. The germline V gene yields MDHEN for CDR1 and SYDVKM for CDR2. The CDR3 numbers 15 residues from cysteine through phenylalanine. Just CDR3 DNA is preserved here, 45 bases in frame from base 1.